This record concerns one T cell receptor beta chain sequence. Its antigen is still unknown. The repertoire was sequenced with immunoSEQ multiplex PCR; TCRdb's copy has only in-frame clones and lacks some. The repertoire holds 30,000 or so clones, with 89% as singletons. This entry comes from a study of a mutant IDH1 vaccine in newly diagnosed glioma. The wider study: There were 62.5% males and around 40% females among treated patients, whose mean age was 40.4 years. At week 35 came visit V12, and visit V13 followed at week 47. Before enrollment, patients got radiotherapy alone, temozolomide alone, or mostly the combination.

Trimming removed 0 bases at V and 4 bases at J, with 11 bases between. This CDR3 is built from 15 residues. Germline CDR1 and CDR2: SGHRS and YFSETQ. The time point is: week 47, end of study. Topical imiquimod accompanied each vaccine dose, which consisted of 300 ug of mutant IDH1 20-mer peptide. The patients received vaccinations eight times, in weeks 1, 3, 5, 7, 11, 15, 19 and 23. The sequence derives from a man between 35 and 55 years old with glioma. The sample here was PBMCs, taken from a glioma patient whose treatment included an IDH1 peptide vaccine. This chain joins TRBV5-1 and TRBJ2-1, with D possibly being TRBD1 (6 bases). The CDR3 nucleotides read TGCGCCAGCAGCTTGGGTGGGGGCCGGTACAATGAGCAGTTCTTC. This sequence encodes CASSLGGGRYNEQFF.